The 24 T cell receptor beta chains reported below all come from one sample, sequenced in a study of graft-versus-host responses after intestinal transplantation. Labeling with CFSE marked 200,000 or so responder cells, which were plated with 200,000 or so irradiated, violet-dye-labeled stimulator cells. The data were produced by immunoSEQ multiplex PCR, yet TCRdb's version contains in-frame clones alone and is incomplete. The data show approximately 14,000 clones, 25% to 40% seen once. The sequencing used alloreactive CD8+ T cells from a mixed lymphocyte reaction culture, collected before intestinal transplant. Sample subset: CFSE-low proliferating T cells sorted from roughly 6-day pre-transplant mixed lymphocyte reaction (GvH or HvG direction). These receptors were taken from a human patient who received an intestinal transplant.

The chain joins TRBV11-2 to TRBJ1-2; 9 bases line up with TRBD1. Trimming removed 5 bases from V and 6 bases from J; junction bases left unmatched: 10. Germline-derived CDR1 and CDR2 are SGHAT and FQNNGV. This CDR3 comprises 15 residues. The CDR3 DNA is TGTGCCAGCAGCCGAGAGGGACAGGGAACAGATGGCTACACCTTC. Protein: CASSREGQGTDGYTF.

This chain uses TRBV11-2 with TRBJ2-7, with 8 nucleotides matching TRBD1. The CDR3 contains 16 residues. Unmatched junction bases numbered 15, after V lost 6 bases and J lost 5 bases. Per germline, CDR1 SGHAT and CDR2 FQNNGV. The CDR3 is CASSSILGQGRHEQYF. CDR3 sequence (DNA): TGTGCCAGCAGTTCCATCCTCGGACAGGGACGCCACGAGCAGTACTTC.

This clone is judged medium-sized. The chain has TRBV5-6 and TRBJ1-1; possibly TRBD1 for D (5 bases). Germline CDR1 SGHDT, CDR2 YYEEEE. The CDR3 contains 13 residues. Trimming stripped 6 bases from V and 5 bases from J, with 14 bases between. CDR3 amino acids: CASNLPGGTEAFF. CDR3 sequence (DNA): TGTGCCAGCAATCTCCCGGGGGGAACTGAAGCTTTCTTT.

The chain combines TRBV19 with TRBJ2-3; 7 positions match TRBD1. V lost 3 bases and J lost 3; bases outside the gene matches: 3. The CDR3 sequence is 14 residues long. CDR1 and CDR2 (germline): LNHDA, SQIVND (reference sequence). The CDR3 spells CASSMTGQTDTQYF. The CDR3 nucleotides read TGTGCCAGTAGTATGACAGGGCAGACAGATACGCAGTATTTT.

This clone was observed a handful of times. The J gene is TRBJ2-1, the V gene TRBV27, with a possible D match to TRBD2 (5 bases). Germline CDR1 reads MNHEY; CDR2 reads SMNVEV (reference sequence). CDR3 length: 11 amino acids. V was pared by 3 bases and J by 10 bases, with 7 bases between. CDR3 residues: CASSFLAEQFF. The CDR3 nucleotides read TGTGCCAGCAGTTTCTTAGCGGAGCAGTTCTTC.

This rearrangement joins TRBV6-5 to TRBJ1-1; D is perhaps TRBD1 (5 bases). Germline V gene lookup returns CDR1 MNHEY and CDR2 SVGAGI. V was shortened by 2 bases and J by 2 bases, with 9 bases between the two germline ends. The CDR3 has 14 amino acids. DNA for the CDR3: TGTGCCAGCAGTTACGGGGGGGGAAACACTGAAGCTTTCTTT. Translated, it gives CASSYGGGNTEAFF.

The chain recombines TRBV7-9 with TRBJ2-7, with 7 positions matching TRBD2. Looked up from germline, CDR1 is SEHNR and CDR2 is FQNEAQ (reference sequence). This CDR3 contains 13 residues. J was trimmed by 3 bases and V by 5 bases; bases with no gene match: 4. CDR3 bases: TGTGCCAGCAGCGGGTCGGGGGGCTACGAGCAGTACTTC. Protein product: CASSGSGGYEQYF.

This clone ranks as medium-sized. The chain couples TRBV4-3 to TRBJ2-2, with 9 bases fitting TRBD1. The CDR3 has 15 residues. Germline trimming cut 4 bases from V and 5 bases from J; bases unmatched to any gene: 5. CDR1 is LGHNA, CDR2 YSLEER, per germline. The CDR3 sequence: CASSLGTGQTGELFF. CDR3 bases: TGCGCCAGCAGCCTCGGGACAGGGCAGACCGGGGAGCTGTTTTTT.

The rearrangement uses TRBV7-9 and TRBJ2-7; D is possibly TRBD2 (5 bases). Trimming pared 7 bases from V and 5 bases from J, leaving 21 bases between. The CDR3 covers 15 residues. Germline assignment: CDR1 SEHNR and CDR2 FQNEAQ (reference sequence). The CDR3 is CASTKGFPAVDEQYF. The CDR3 nucleotides read TGTGCCAGCACCAAAGGGTTCCCAGCGGTGGACGAGCAGTACTTC.

This chain joins TRBV29-1 and TRBJ2-7, with D possibly TRBD2 on 6 matching bases. Germline-derived CDR1 and CDR2 are SQVTM and ANQGSEA. The CDR3 contains 13 residues. V was clipped by 7 bases and J by 3 bases, with 16 bases between them. This CDR3 is CSAGPTGSYEQYF. The CDR3 nucleotides read TGCAGCGCTGGCCCCACCGGGAGCTACGAGCAGTACTTC.

This clone has a handful of counts. This rearrangement joins TRBV12-5 to TRBJ2-5; D may be TRBD2 (5 bases). Trimming took 6 bases from V and 5 from J, leaving 16 bases between them. Germline V gene lookup returns CDR1 LGHNT and CDR2 FRNRAP. The CDR3 length is 14 residues. CDR3 protein: CASGSANTGETQYF. For the CDR3, the DNA is TGTGCTAGTGGATCTGCTAATACGGGGGAGACCCAGTACTTC. The full variable domain, completed using reference TRBV12-5 and TRBJ2-5, is DARVTQTPRHKVTEMGQEVTMRCQPILGHNTVFWYRQTMMQGLELLAYFRNRAPLDDSGMPKDRFSAEMPDATLATLKIQPSEPRDSAVYFCASGSANTGETQYFGPGTRLLVL.

The chain combines TRBV30 with TRBJ2-3, with 7 nucleotides matching TRBD2. This CDR3 region has 15 residues. Losses at the gene ends were 6 bases for V and 2 bases for J; bases not matched to a gene: 11. Germline CDR1 reads GTSNPN; CDR2 reads SVGIG (reference sequence). The CDR3 is CACLVASGYTDTQYF. DNA for the CDR3: TGTGCCTGTTTGGTGGCTAGCGGATACACAGATACGCAGTATTTT.

In regard to this clone: The junction differs from germline at one of its ends, possibly a read error. The chain combines TRBV13 with TRBJ1-2; D may be TRBD1 (6 bases). Germline CDR1 PRHDT, CDR2 FYEKMQ (reference sequence). This CDR3 contains 14 residues. For the CDR3, the DNA is TGTGCCAGCAGCCCAGGACAGTTCAACTATGGCTACATCTTC. Amino acid sequence: CASSPGQFNYGYIF.

This clone was observed a few times. The V gene is TRBV4-2, the J gene TRBJ2-3; no clear D gene. Trimming took off 0 bases at V and 4 bases at J, with 8 bases between the two ends. The CDR3 is made up of 14 amino acids. CDR1 and CDR2 from the germline V gene are LGHNA and YNFKEQ. In nucleotides, the CDR3 is TGTGCCAGCAGCCAAGATCCTTTCGCAGATACGCAGTATTTT. Translation gives CASSQDPFADTQYF.

The chain couples TRBV19 to TRBJ2-7; TRBD2 matches 15 bases. The V gene's germline CDR1 is LNHDA and CDR2 SQIVND (reference sequence). The V segment lost 5 bases and the J segment 7 bases; nucleotides outside the gene matches: 6. The CDR3 is 15 amino acids. The CDR3 spells CASSAGLAGGNEQYF. The CDR3, as DNA: TGTGCCAGTAGTGCCGGACTAGCGGGGGGGAATGAGCAGTACTTC. Drawing the rest from reference TRBV19 and TRBJ2-7, the complete variable domain is DGGITQSPKYLFRKEGQNVTLSCEQNLNHDAMYWYRQDPGQGLRLIYYSQIVNDFQKGDIAEGYSVSREKKESFPLTVTSAQKNPTAFYLCASSAGLAGGNEQYFGPGTRLTVT.

In its sample, this clone was seen a few times. The rearrangement joins TRBV5-7 to TRBJ1-2; no definite D call. TRBV5-7 falls under the ORF class, with uncertain function. The V gene lost 6 bases and the J gene lost 0 bases, with 18 bases spanning the gap. The CDR3 sequence is 16 residues long. The CDR3 nucleotides are TGTGCCAGCACCAGAGGGAGACAAGCAGCTAACTATGGCTACACCTTC. Translated, it gives CASTRGRQAANYGYTF.

The gene calls are TRBV19 and TRBJ2-7, with TRBD2 as a possible D gene (6 bases). The CDR3 loop spans 16 amino acids. Per the germline V gene, CDR1 is LNHDA and CDR2 is SQIVND (reference sequence). Trimming removed 2 bases from V and 0 bases from J, with 14 bases in between. CDR3: CASSITRDLSSYEQYF. CDR3 coding DNA: TGTGCCAGTAGTATAACTCGGGACTTAAGCTCCTACGAGCAGTACTTC.

This clone counts as medium-sized. The chain couples TRBV10-2 to TRBJ2-7; D perhaps matches TRBD2 (5 bases). The CDR3 totals 13 residues. With 7 bases removed from V and 6 bases from J, the gap between germline ends came to 16 bases. Germline values: CDR1 WSHSY, CDR2 SAAADI. CDR3 DNA: TGCGCCAGCATTCCGGAGGACGGACGCGAGCAGTACTTC. Translation gives CASIPEDGREQYF.

J is TRBJ2-7 and V is TRBV11-2; D is perhaps TRBD2 (5 bases). Trimming took 0 bases from V and 6 from J, leaving 12 bases between them. The CDR3 extends over 14 amino acids. Germline assignment: CDR1 SGHAT and CDR2 FQNNGV. The CDR3 loop reads CASSLEGRGSEQYF. The CDR3 DNA is TGTGCCAGCAGCTTAGAGGGGAGAGGGTCCGAGCAGTACTTC.

The V and J genes are TRBV7-6 and TRBJ2-7; TRBD2 aligns across 7 bases. V lost 5 bases and J lost 2; bases outside the gene matches: 12. The CDR3 is made up of 16 amino acids. Germline CDR1 and CDR2: SGHVS and FNYEAQ. DNA of the CDR3: TGTGCCAGCAGCCCTGGTGGGGGACTAAGCGCCTACGAGCAGTACTTC. Protein product: CASSPGGGLSAYEQYF.

The chain carries TRBV29-1 and TRBJ1-2; D gene unclear. This CDR3 contains 14 residues. Germline V gene data show CDR1 as SQVTM and CDR2 as ANQGSEA. V shed 1 base and J shed 2 bases, with 11 bases lying between them. The CDR3: CSVEGIGANYGYTF. The CDR3 DNA follows: TGCAGCGTTGAAGGGATCGGAGCAAACTATGGCTACACCTTC.

This clone was seen a handful of times. This chain joins TRBV7-2 and TRBJ2-7; TRBD1 agrees at 10 bases. V dropped 5 bases and J dropped 4; count of bases not matched to a gene: 5. There are 14 residues in the CDR3. Germline V CDR1 and CDR2: SGHTA, FQGNSA. The chain's CDR3 is CASSTPGQGYEQYF. The CDR3 DNA follows: TGTGCCAGCAGCACGCCGGGACAGGGGTACGAGCAGTACTTC.

The chain links TRBV30 to TRBJ1-2; perhaps TRBD1 as D (6 bases). Trimming pared 4 bases from V and 2 bases from J, leaving 11 bases between. The CDR3 loop spans 13 amino acids. Germline-derived CDR1 and CDR2 are GTSNPN and SVGIG (reference sequence). In nucleotides, the CDR3 is TGTGCCTGGACGATGGGGGCCAACTATGGCTACACCTTC. It yields the protein CAWTMGANYGYTF.

The chain has TRBV27 and TRBJ1-4, with TRBD1 matching 7 bases. Per the germline V gene, CDR1 is MNHEY and CDR2 is SMNVEV (reference sequence). This CDR3 is 15 amino acids long. Trimming removed 8 bases from V and 7 bases from J; junction bases left unmatched: 13. CDR3 in amino acids: CASCPLTGAGEKLFF. Here the CDR3 DNA reads TGTGCCAGCTGCCCCCTAACAGGGGCGGGTGAAAAACTGTTTTTT.